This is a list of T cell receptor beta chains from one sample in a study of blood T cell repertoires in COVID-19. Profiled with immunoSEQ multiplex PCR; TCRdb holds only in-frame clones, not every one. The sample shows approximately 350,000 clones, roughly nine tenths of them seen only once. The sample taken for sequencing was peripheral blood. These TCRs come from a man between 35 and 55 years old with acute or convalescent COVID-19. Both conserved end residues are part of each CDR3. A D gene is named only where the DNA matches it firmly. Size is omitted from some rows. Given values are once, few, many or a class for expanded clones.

CDR3: CASSYSQGSNQPQHF
DNA: TGTGCCAGCAGTTACAGCCAGGGTAGCAATCAGCCCCAGCATTTT
J: TRBJ1-5
size: .
V: TRBV6-5
D: .

CDR3: CASRLTETEAFF
DNA: TGTGCCAGCAGATTGACAGAAACTGAAGCTTTCTTT
J: TRBJ1-1
size: .
V: TRBV28
D: .

CDR3: CAWSVDTGGYTF
DNA: TGTGCCTGGTCGGTGGACACTGGCGGCTACACCTTC
J: TRBJ1-2
size: few
V: TRBV30
D: .

CDR3: CSVEVRGQGSGGYTF
DNA: TGCAGCGTTGAAGTTAGAGGACAGGGCTCTGGTGGCTACACCTTC
J: TRBJ1-2
size: few
V: TRBV29-1
D: TRBD1

CDR3: CSVGSLAGGTGELFF
DNA: TGCAGCGTTGGGTCTCTAGCGGGAGGCACCGGGGAGCTGTTTTTT
J: TRBJ2-2
size: .
V: TRBV29-1
D: TRBD2

CDR3: CAINTGVLNEQYF
DNA: TGTGCCATCAACACAGGGGTTCTTAACGAGCAGTACTTC
J: TRBJ2-7
size: .
V: TRBV10-3
D: TRBD1

CDR3: CASSRSGELFF
DNA: TGTGCCAGCAGCCGGTCCGGGGAGCTGTTTTTT
J: TRBJ2-2
size: .
V: TRBV12-3/TRBV12-4
D: .

CDR3: CASSHPAGGEQFF
DNA: TGTGCCAGCAGTCATCCGGCCGGCGGTGAGCAGTTCTTC
J: TRBJ2-1
size: .
V: TRBV7-6
D: .

CDR3: CASKGVERYEQYF
DNA: TGTGCCAGTAAGGGGGTCGAGAGGTACGAGCAGTACTTC
J: TRBJ2-7
size: .
V: TRBV19
D: .

CDR3: CASSLGGGAAKNIQYF
DNA: TGTGCCAGCAGCTTGGGCGGGGGGGCGGCCAAAAACATTCAGTACTTC
J: TRBJ2-4
size: .
V: TRBV7-9
D: TRBD2

CDR3: CASSRNSGNEQFF
DNA: TGCGCCAGCAGCCGGAACTCAGGGAATGAGCAGTTCTTC
J: TRBJ2-1
size: .
V: TRBV4-1
D: .

CDR3: CASGTDRGVYGYTF
DNA: TGCGCCAGCGGTACCGACAGGGGTGTCTATGGCTACACCTTC
J: TRBJ1-2
size: .
V: TRBV5-1
D: TRBD1

CDR3: CASSLPVGGGNQPQHF
DNA: TGTGCCAGCAGTTTGCCTGTAGGGGGCGGCAATCAGCCCCAGCATTTT
J: TRBJ1-5
size: once
V: TRBV28
D: TRBD1

CDR3: CASSPTWNQPQHF
DNA: TGTGCCAGCTCTCCTACTTGGAATCAGCCCCAGCATTTT
J: TRBJ1-5
size: .
V: TRBV18
D: .

CDR3: CASSYRGQGGYTF
DNA: TGTGCCAGCAGTTATAGGGGGCAGGGTGGCTACACCTTC
J: TRBJ1-2
size: once
V: TRBV6-5
D: TRBD1

CDR3: CASSVRGRGGIYNSPLHF
DNA: TGTGCCAGCAGCGTTAGGGGGAGAGGGGGCATCTATAATTCACCCCTCCACTTT
J: TRBJ1-6
size: .
V: TRBV7-2
D: TRBD1